This paragraph covers one TCR beta chain sequence. The CDR3 runs 13 residues. Germline V gives CDR1 SGHDT, CDR2 YYEEEE. The V end lost 0 bases, the J end lost 6 bases, and 9 bases lay between the germline ends. This entry is derived from a study of blood T cell repertoires in COVID-19. Data came from immunoSEQ multiplex PCR; TCRdb stores just in-frame clones and leaves some out. The sample has around 250,000 clones, 89% seen once. The genes are TRBV5-6 and TRBJ1-1; D remains unclear. Sequenced sample: peripheral blood. This clonotype was obtained from a woman aged 40 to 50 who had recovered from COVID-19. The CDR3 DNA sequence: TGTGCCAGCAGCTTGGCTGGACTCGCTGAAGCTTTCTTT. Protein: CASSLAGLAEAFF.